The 16 T cell receptor beta chains below all came from one sample that was sequenced in a study of memory CD4+ T cells and cytomegalovirus serostatus. TCRdb's copy holds only in-frame clones and misses some; the assay was immunoSEQ multiplex PCR. The table shows about 75,000 clones, with 75% to 85% occurring only once. Single viable CD3+CD4+CD8-CD45RO+ cells were sorted as the memory CD4+ T cells. Sequencing was performed on memory CD4+ T cells from blood. These receptors all come from an adult in good health and CMV-seropositive.

V usage is TRBV18 and J usage is TRBJ1-1, with 8 bases identical to TRBD1. Germline V lookup: CDR1 KGHSH, CDR2 LQKENI. The CDR3 loop spans 15 amino acids. Trimming at V came to 4 bases and at J to 1 base, leaving 5 bases not matched to a gene. CDR3 amino acids: CASSQGGTGNTEAFF. The DNA for the CDR3 is TGTGCCAGCTCACAGGGTGGGACAGGGAACACTGAAGCTTTCTTT.

V usage is TRBV7-2 and J usage is TRBJ1-2, with D unclear. The CDR3 consists of 15 residues. Trimming pared 4 bases from V and 8 bases from J, leaving 20 bases between. The V gene's germline CDR1 is SGHTA and CDR2 FQGNSA. The CDR3 sequence is CASSSVGTFPSGYTF. The CDR3 DNA sequence: TGTGCCAGCAGCTCCGTCGGAACGTTCCCCAGCGGCTACACCTTC.

The chain has TRBV7-2 and TRBJ1-2; 10 nucleotides agree with TRBD1. Germline V gene lookup returns CDR1 SGHTA and CDR2 FQGNSA. The CDR3 is made up of 13 amino acids. V trimming: 5 bases; J trimming: 8 bases; junction bases outside the gene matches: 5. This CDR3 is CASSRGDRGGYTF. CDR3 sequence (DNA): TGTGCCAGCAGCAGAGGGGACAGGGGAGGCTACACCTTC.

V usage is TRBV5-5 and J usage is TRBJ1-6; maybe TRBD1 (5 bases). V was shortened by 4 bases and J by 0 bases, with 8 bases between the two germline ends. CDR1 and CDR2 (germline): SGHKS, YYEKEE (reference sequence). This CDR3 comprises 15 residues. This chain's CDR3 is CASSPGSSYNSPLHF. The DNA of the CDR3 is TGTGCCAGCAGCCCAGGGAGCTCCTATAATTCACCCCTCCACTTT.

Note on this clone: Different DNA sequences within this sample yield the same CDR3. The chain employs TRBV18 and TRBJ1-2, with D tentatively TRBD1 (6 bases). The CDR3 is made up of 15 amino acids. Germline V CDR1 and CDR2: KGHSH, LQKENI. The V gene lost 3 bases and the J gene lost 1 base, with 12 bases spanning the gap. The CDR3 here is CASSPSTGHNYGYTF. CDR3 DNA sequence: TGTGCCAGCTCACCCTCCACGGGACATAACTATGGCTACACCTTC.

The chain links TRBV28 to TRBJ2-3; D unresolved. CDR3 size: 12 residues. The V gene lost 1 base and the J gene lost 7 bases, with 6 bases spanning the gap. Germline V gene lookup returns CDR1 MDHEN and CDR2 SYDVKM. The CDR3 region is CASSLSAYTQYF. DNA for the CDR3: TGTGCCAGCAGTTTATCAGCATATACGCAGTATTTT.

CDR3 in DNA: TGTGCCAGCAGCTTGGACCGGGACATCTATGGCTACACCTTC. Protein: CASSLDRDIYGYTF. The genes are TRBV5-5 and TRBJ1-2; D perhaps matches TRBD1 (6 bases). In germline, CDR1 is SGHKS, CDR2 YYEKEE (reference sequence). The CDR3 length is 14 residues. V was shortened by 0 bases and J by 4 bases, with 10 bases between the two germline ends.

The chain has TRBV11-3 and TRBJ2-1, with 7 bases matching TRBD1. The CDR3 runs 13 residues. Germline assignment: CDR1 SGHNT and CDR2 YENEEA. V lost 5 bases, J lost 13 bases, and 11 bases stayed unmatched. CDR3 residues: CASSRRQGPHQFF. In DNA, the CDR3 is TGTGCCAGCAGCCGACGACAGGGCCCGCACCAGTTCTTC.

V gene TRBV9 combines with J gene TRBJ1-1, with D hard to call. V was trimmed by 1 base and J by 0 bases, leaving 4 bases between them. Germline V gene lookup returns CDR1 SGDLS and CDR2 YYNGEE. There are 13 residues in the CDR3. The CDR3 sequence: CASSVQVNTEAFF. The CDR3 DNA reads TGTGCCAGCAGCGTACAGGTGAACACTGAAGCTTTCTTT.

This chain links TRBV12-5 with TRBJ1-1; tentatively, D is TRBD1 (5 bases). Germline V lookup: CDR1 LGHNT, CDR2 FRNRAP. The V and J ends lost 6 bases and 1 base respectively, with 9 bases between them. The CDR3 is made up of 13 amino acids. CDR3 nucleotide sequence: TGTGCTAGTGGCCACGGGGGGAACACTGAAGCTTTCTTT. Its protein is CASGHGGNTEAFF.

This chain's CDR3 is CASGKQGANEKLFF. The CDR3 nucleotides are TGTGCCAGCGGAAAACAGGGGGCGAATGAAAAACTGTTTTTT. The chain uses TRBV27 and TRBJ1-4, with 9 bases identical to TRBD1. V dropped 8 bases and J dropped 5; count of bases not matched to a gene: 6. The germline gives CDR1 MNHEY, CDR2 SMNVEV (reference sequence). The CDR3 consists of 14 residues.

This clone was seen only once. The V gene is TRBV5-8, the J gene TRBJ2-3, with 11 bases lining up with TRBD2. V trimming: 4 bases; J trimming: 2 bases; junction bases outside the gene matches: 9. CDR1 and CDR2 from the germline V gene are SGHTS and YDEGEE. The CDR3 is 17 residues long. The CDR3 DNA follows: TGTGCCAGCAGCGAGAAGGCTAGCGGGAGGTTCACAGATACGCAGTATTTT. Translating gives CASSEKASGRFTDTQYF.

The chain joins TRBV28 to TRBJ2-1, with TRBD2 matching 13 bases. V lost 1 base, J lost 8 bases, and 14 bases stayed unmatched. CDR1 MDHEN and CDR2 SYDVKM come from the germline V gene. CDR3 size: 19 residues. This chain's CDR3 is CASSLSRLAGGPVRHEQFF. The CDR3 coding sequence is TGTGCCAGCAGTTTATCACGACTAGCGGGGGGTCCGGTTAGGCATGAGCAGTTCTTC.

This chain joins TRBV20-1 and TRBJ1-4, with D possibly matching TRBD1 (5 bases). The ends were cut back, 4 bases at V and 8 bases at J, with 8 bases in the middle. The CDR3 contains 11 residues. Germline V lookup: CDR1 DFQATT, CDR2 SNEGSKA (reference sequence). The chain's CDR3 is CSANGGEKLFF. The CDR3 DNA is TGCAGTGCTAATGGGGGGGAAAAACTGTTTTTT.

This rearrangement joins TRBV11-3 to TRBJ2-1, with D perhaps matching TRBD1 (5 bases). The CDR3 runs to 15 residues. Germline assignment: CDR1 SGHNT and CDR2 YENEEA. V was shortened by 3 bases and J by 4 bases, with 13 bases between the two germline ends. CDR3 sequence (DNA): TGTGCCAGCAGCTTTGGGGTGCCAGGGTACAATGAGCAGTTCTTC. Translation: CASSFGVPGYNEQFF.

This rearrangement joins TRBV10-3 to TRBJ2-1; the D call may be TRBD1 or TRBD2 (5 bases each). This CDR3 has 16 amino acids. Trimming stripped 0 bases from V and 4 bases from J, with 13 bases between. The V gene's germline CDR1 is ENHRY and CDR2 SYGVKD. In DNA form, the CDR3 reads TGTGCCATCAGTGAGTCGGGGCACGGCGGGTACAATGAGCAGTTCTTC. Protein: CAISESGHGGYNEQFF.